The 2 T cell receptor beta chains presented below share a single source sample, sequenced in a study of T cell responses to AZD1222 COVID-19 vaccine. Profiled with immunoSEQ multiplex PCR; TCRdb holds only in-frame clones, not every one. The table records roughly 96,000 clones, approximately 90% of them present only once. Source: peripheral blood, taken 28 days after the second AZD1222 dose. The receptors stem from an adult who received the AZD1222 COVID-19 vaccine.

As to this clone: One end of the junction is discordant with germline, which a read error may explain. The gene calls are TRBV6-4 and TRBJ1-3; a possible D gene is TRBD1 (5 bases). The germline CDR1 and CDR2 sequences are MRHNA and SNTAGT. The CDR3 runs to 10 residues. The CDR3 loop is CATDGDLRHF. The DNA for the CDR3 is TGTGCCACCGACGGGGACCTGAGACATTTT.

This clone showed up just once. This chain joins TRBV27 and TRBJ1-6, with TRBD1 identical over 7 bases. CDR3 length equals 14 residues. Germline CDR1 and CDR2: MNHEY and SMNVEV (reference sequence). V lost 3 bases to trimming and J lost 7 bases; unmatched junction nucleotides: 3. The CDR3 DNA is TGTGCCAGCAGTTTCGCCAGGGGGAATTCACCCCTCCACTTT. Translated, it gives CASSFARGNSPLHF.